Following are 18 T cell receptor beta chains from one sample sequenced in a study of T cells in Graves' hyperthyroidism and ophthalmopathy. RNA transcripts gave rise to amplified TCR beta CDR3 regions. The HTBI primer set drove a first-round RT-PCR of the TCR CDR3. Each CDR3 protein is one row after TCRdb ran MiXCR on the multiplex PCR reads. The sample shows about 600,000 distinct CDR3 sequences, around 14% of them seen only once. Specimen: blood. Receptors were obtained from a young woman with Graves' ophthalmopathy.

This clonotype was observed at least ten times. The gene calls are TRBV24-1 and TRBJ2-3, with 10 positions matching TRBD2. V was clipped by 4 bases and J by 1 base; unmatched bases: 7. The germline V gene has CDR1 KGHDR and CDR2 SFDVKD. The CDR3 spans 17 residues. The CDR3 DNA is TGTGCCACCAGTGACCCCCTCCTAGCGGGAGGCACAGATACGCAGTATTTT. It specifies CATSDPLLAGGTDTQYF.

The sample holds many counts of this clonotype. The chain couples TRBV7-8 to TRBJ2-5; D is unresolved. This CDR3 has 13 residues. V gave up 5 bases and J gave up 0 bases, with 7 bases separating them. Germline assignment: CDR1 SGHVS and CDR2 FQNEAQ. CDR3 bases: TGTGCCAGCAGCCGGACCTACCAAGAGACCCAGTACTTC. It specifies CASSRTYQETQYF.

The sample holds many counts of this clonotype. The V call is TRBV6-2 or TRBV6-3, the J call TRBJ1-5; no definite D call. Germline V gene data show CDR1 as MNHEY and CDR2 as SVGEGT. The CDR3 extends over 13 amino acids. Trimming removed 6 bases from V and 3 bases from J, with 9 bases in between. CDR3 loop: CASSLMFNQPQHF. The CDR3 DNA sequence: TGTGCCAGCAGCCTGATGTTCAATCAGCCCCAGCATTTT.

This clonotype came up a few times. A read error may account for a junction end that differs from germline. This chain connects TRBV5-6 to TRBJ2-3; D might be TRBD1 or TRBD2, each matching 6 bases. The length of the CDR3 is 15 residues. Germline lookup yields CDR1 SGHDT and CDR2 YYEEEE. The CDR3, as DNA: TGTGCCAACAGCGCGGGGACACTTAGCACAGATACGCAGTATTTT. It specifies CANSAGTLSTDTQYF.

The sample holds many counts of this clonotype. The rearrangement joins TRBV6-2 or TRBV6-3 to TRBJ2-2; the D gene is possibly TRBD2 (5 bases). Trimming left V 5 bases short and J 7 bases short, with 8 bases between. This CDR3 is built from 12 residues. Germline-derived CDR1 and CDR2 are MNHEY and SVGEGT. The CDR3 loop reads CASSPGSGELFF. The DNA of the CDR3 is TGTGCCAGCAGTCCGGGGAGCGGGGAGCTGTTTTTT.

This clonotype showed up many times. In nucleotides, the CDR3 is TGTGCCAGCAGCCCCAGGAGAGAACAAGAGACCCAGTACTTC. It is translated as CASSPRREQETQYF. The V call is TRBV28, the J call TRBJ2-5; no definite D call. Germline loops: CDR1 MDHEN, CDR2 SYDVKM. This CDR3 is 14 amino acids long. V gave up 6 bases and J gave up 2 bases, with 13 bases separating them.

This clonotype was counted many times. At one of its ends the junction is not consistent with the germline gene, which may arise from a read error. This rearrangement joins TRBV9 to TRBJ1-1; the D gene is possibly TRBD1 (5 bases). Looked up from germline, CDR1 is SGDLS and CDR2 is YYNGEE. There are 17 residues in the CDR3. The CDR3 DNA reads as TGTGCCAGCAGCGTAGGTGGGACTCAAGGGTGGAACTCTGAAGCTTTCTTT. This gives the protein CASSVGGTQGWNSEAFF. Variable domain in full (rest from reference TRBV9 and TRBJ1-1): DSGVTQTPKHLITATGQRVTLRCSPRSGDLSVYWYQQSLDQGLQFLIQYYNGEERAKGNILERFSAQQFPDLHSELNLSSLELGDSALYFCASSVGGTQGWNSEAFFGQGTRLTVV.

This clonotype was seen repeatedly, ten times or more. The rearrangement joins TRBV2 to TRBJ2-7; no clear D gene. V was pared by 7 bases and J by 3 bases, with 7 bases between. Germline CDR1 is SNHLY and CDR2 is FYNNEI. The CDR3 has 11 residues. The CDR3 sequence is CASKLFYEQYF. The DNA of the CDR3 is TGTGCCAGCAAACTTTTCTACGAGCAGTACTTC.

The sample holds a few counts of this clonotype. The genes are TRBV27 and TRBJ2-5; 9 bases line up with TRBD1. Losses at the gene ends were 6 bases for V and 5 bases for J; bases not matched to a gene: 10. The CDR3 covers 15 residues. CDR1 MNHEY and CDR2 SMNVEV come from the germline V gene (reference sequence). This chain's CDR3 is CASSPGQGNWETQYF. CDR3 DNA sequence: TGTGCCAGCAGCCCGGGACAGGGTAATTGGGAGACCCAGTACTTC.

The genes are TRBV20-1 and TRBJ1-5, with D unresolved. The germline V gene has CDR1 DFQATT and CDR2 SNEGSKA (reference sequence). This CDR3 is built from 16 residues. V was cut by 0 bases and J by 0 bases, with 12 bases left in between. CDR3 nucleotide sequence: TGCAGTGCTAGAGAGCGGGGTTGGAATAGCAATCAGCCCCAGCATTTT. This translates into CSARERGWNSNQPQHF.

This clonotype was recorded at least ten times. The chain is built from TRBV20-1 and TRBJ2-7, with TRBD2 matching 14 bases. The germline V gene encodes CDR1 DFQATT and CDR2 SNEGSKA (reference sequence). V lost 3 bases to trimming and J lost 3 bases; unmatched junction nucleotides: 4. This CDR3 spans 15 amino acids. The CDR3 DNA follows: TGCAGTGCTAGTCAGGGGACTAGCGGGAGCTACGAGCAGTACTTC. Protein sequence: CSASQGTSGSYEQYF.

The chain recombines TRBV20-1 with TRBJ2-5; 15 bases are a match to TRBD2. The germline CDR1 and CDR2 sequences are DFQATT and SNEGSKA (reference sequence). J gave up 4 bases and V 6 bases, and 6 bases lay outside the gene matches. This CDR3 is 15 amino acids long. The CDR3 DNA sequence: TGCAGTGCCTCCGGACTAGCGGGAGGGGGAGAGACCCAGTACTTC. Translation: CSASGLAGGGETQYF.

J is TRBJ2-2 and V is TRBV28, with 10 bases fitting TRBD2. This CDR3 spans 16 amino acids. Trimming cost V 5 bases and J 1 base; bases outside gene matches: 4. Germline V gene sequence: CDR1 MDHEN, CDR2 SYDVKM. Here the CDR3 DNA reads TGTGCCAGCAGTCCGAGGACTAGCGGGAACACCGGGGAGCTGTTTTTT. Translating gives CASSPRTSGNTGELFF.

The chain carries TRBV7-6 and TRBJ2-7; 8 nucleotides agree with TRBD1. CDR1 and CDR2 (germline): SGHVS, FNYEAQ. Trimming at V came to 4 bases and at J to 5 bases, leaving 7 bases not matched to a gene. This CDR3 spans 14 amino acids. The CDR3 region has the DNA TGTGCCAGCAGCTCGATGAGGACAGGGCACGAGCAGTACTTC. Its protein is CASSSMRTGHEQYF.

Many counts were recorded for this clonotype. The chain carries TRBV7-2 and TRBJ2-2; no firm D call. V lost 4 bases and J 8 bases, leaving 5 bases between the germline ends. Germline CDR1 and CDR2: SGHTA and FQGNSA. This CDR3 has 11 residues. Here the CDR3 DNA reads TGTGCCAGCAGCTGGAGAGGGGAGCTGTTTTTT. Translated: CASSWRGELFF.

The chain joins TRBV27 to TRBJ1-2; maybe TRBD1 (5 bases). Trimming took 8 bases from V and 8 from J, leaving 12 bases between them. Germline V lookup: CDR1 MNHEY, CDR2 SMNVEV (reference sequence). The length of the CDR3 is 11 residues. CDR3 residues: CASGVGDGYTF. The CDR3 DNA reads TGTGCCAGCGGGGTGGGGGACGGCTACACCTTC.

This clonotype came up many times. CDR3 in amino acids: CASNIPGQGTNEQFF. The CDR3 nucleotides read TGTGCCAGCAACATCCCGGGACAGGGTACAAATGAGCAGTTCTTC. The V call is TRBV12-3 or TRBV12-4, the J call TRBJ2-1, with 9 bases identical to TRBD1. The CDR3 extends over 15 amino acids. V shed 7 bases and J 7 bases; nucleotides not matched to a gene: 11.

A few counts support this clonotype. The chain couples TRBV7-3 to TRBJ1-3, with D unresolved. CDR1 and CDR2 from the germline V gene are SGHTA and FQGTGA. This CDR3 has 18 residues. Trimming removed 2 bases at V and 0 bases at J, with 17 bases between. CDR3 loop: CASSLAIQPRSSGNTIYF. CDR3 nucleotides: TGTGCCAGCAGCTTAGCAATACAGCCCCGAAGCTCTGGAAACACCATATATTTT.